The 19 T cell receptor beta chains presented below share a single source sample, sequenced in a study of CD8+ T cells in alopecia areata (dated by TCRdb to the late 2010s). The sample's time point, from its label and the paper: baseline before oral tofacitinib. Preparation of the library involved the immunoSEQ multiplex PCR assay. RNA was extracted from all samples and reverse transcribed into cDNA, which served as template for TCR sequencing. This is the immuneACCESS table as TCRdb keeps it, with only in-frame sequences that have V and J called. A part of the clones is gone; compared with another copy, unresolved V genes explain less than half, and the rest is unexplained. The sample data list 150,000 to 200,000 clones, and 59% of these were observed just once. Clones ranked in the top ten supply about 15% of the sample. Sample: CD4+ T cells sorted from blood, taken at week 0. These receptors were collected from a human donor with alopecia areata.

This clone was observed a handful of times. This chain links TRBV19 with TRBJ2-3, with D maybe TRBD1 (5 bases). This CDR3 has 13 residues. Germline lookup yields CDR1 LNHDA and CDR2 SQIVND (reference sequence). V lost 4 bases, J lost 2 bases, and 7 bases lay in between. The CDR3 nucleotides are TGTGCCAGTAGTACAGGACACACAGATACGCAGTATTTT. Protein: CASSTGHTDTQYF.

V and J are TRBV4-1 and TRBJ2-3; no definite D call. The CDR3 contains 15 residues. V lost 1 base and J lost 0, with 8 bases in between. Looked up from germline, CDR1 is MGHRA and CDR2 is YSYEKL. The CDR3 here is CASSQVAISTDTQYF. CDR3 nucleotides: TGCGCCAGCAGCCAAGTGGCTATAAGCACAGATACGCAGTATTTT.

This clone was seen more than once but under ten times. The gene calls are TRBV6-1 and TRBJ1-2; no firm D call. The V and J ends lost 2 bases and 2 bases respectively, with 9 bases between them. Germline V CDR1 and CDR2: MNHNS, SASEGT. This CDR3 spans 14 amino acids. The CDR3 DNA reads as TGTGCCAGCAGTGAATGGAGGGCGAACTATGGCTACACCTTC. Its protein is CASSEWRANYGYTF.

The V gene is TRBV27, the J gene TRBJ2-7; D is possibly TRBD1 or TRBD2 (6 bases each). Germline lookup yields CDR1 MNHEY and CDR2 SMNVEV (reference sequence). V was cut by 7 bases and J by 6 bases, with 10 bases left in between. This CDR3 has 11 amino acids. For the CDR3, the DNA is TGTGCCAGCAACCGGGGGCGCGAGCAGTACTTC. As protein: CASNRGREQYF.

The chain recombines TRBV29-1 with TRBJ2-4; 9 positions agree with TRBD2. Germline V gene data show CDR1 as SQVTM and CDR2 as ANQGSEA. This CDR3 has 15 amino acids. V was pared by 2 bases and J by 8 bases, with 10 bases of the junction left unmatched. The DNA for the CDR3 is TGCAGCGTTGAACGTTTACCTAGCGGGGTTGACATTCAGTACTTC. Protein sequence: CSVERLPSGVDIQYF.

A few counts support this clone. V gene TRBV2 combines with J gene TRBJ1-6; the D gene is possibly TRBD1 (5 bases). V lost 9 bases to trimming and J lost 8 bases, with 17 bases between them. CDR3 length: 14 residues. Per germline, CDR1 SNHLY and CDR2 FYNNEI. This CDR3 is CASASSEGYSPLHF. The CDR3 nucleotides are TGTGCCAGTGCCTCCTCGGAGGGGTATTCACCCCTCCACTTT.

The chain carries TRBV4-1 and TRBJ2-7; 8 bases fit TRBD2. CDR3 length: 15 amino acids. CDR1 and CDR2 (germline): MGHRA, YSYEKL. After removal of 6 bases from V and 3 bases from J, the junction contained 10 bases not matched to a gene. The CDR3 is CASSQLVAGNYEQYF. In DNA form, the CDR3 reads TGCGCCAGCAGTCAGCTGGTAGCGGGGAACTACGAGCAGTACTTC.

V is TRBV6-1 and J is TRBJ1-2; D is unclear. V dropped 2 bases and J dropped 8 bases, with 12 bases sitting between them. Germline CDR1 MNHNS, CDR2 SASEGT. The CDR3 totals 13 residues. The CDR3, as DNA: TGTGCCAGCAGTGAATCGACGGCGGGAGGCTACACCTTC. The encoded protein is CASSESTAGGYTF.

This clone was found a few times. The genes are TRBV5-6 and TRBJ2-1; maybe TRBD1 (5 bases). This CDR3 spans 15 amino acids. Germline-derived CDR1 and CDR2 are SGHDT and YYEEEE. Trimming shortened V by 0 bases and J by 7 bases, and 14 bases separated the two germline ends. CDR3 sequence: CASSLELTVKNEQFF. CDR3 bases: TGTGCCAGCAGCTTGGAGTTGACAGTTAAAAATGAGCAGTTCTTC. The full variable domain, its missing parts supplied by reference TRBV5-6 and TRBJ2-1, is DAGVTQSPTHLIKTRGQQVTLRCSPKSGHDTVSWYQQALGQGPQFIFQYYEEEERQRGNFPDRFSGHQFPNYSSELNVNALLLGDSALYLCASSLELTVKNEQFFGPGTRLTVL.

This clone was observed a handful of times. This chain uses TRBV4-2 with TRBJ1-2; no clear D. Trimming cost V 0 bases and J 3 bases, with 14 bases left between them. The CDR3 is 16 amino acids. CDR1 is LGHNA and CDR2 is YNFKEQ in the germline V gene. The CDR3 nucleotides are TGTGCCAGCAGCCAAGAAAGACGAACCTTGGACTATGGCTACACCTTC. This sequence encodes CASSQERRTLDYGYTF.

This clone was found a few times. The rearrangement links TRBV29-1 to TRBJ2-7; maybe TRBD1 (5 bases). The length of the CDR3 is 13 residues. V was shortened by 6 bases and J by 2 bases, with 14 bases between the two germline ends. The germline V gene has CDR1 SQVTM and CDR2 ANQGSEA. The CDR3 loop is CSVGHLTAYEQYF. CDR3 sequence (DNA): TGCAGCGTCGGACATCTAACTGCCTACGAGCAGTACTTC.

This clone showed up just a few times. The rearrangement links TRBV29-1 to TRBJ2-2, with TRBD1 matching 7 bases. The trim removed 3 bases at V and 4 bases at J, leaving 8 bases unmatched. The V gene's germline CDR1 is SQVTM and CDR2 ANQGSEA. This CDR3 spans 15 amino acids. The chain's CDR3 is CSVDVQGFGTGELFF. The CDR3 region has the DNA TGCAGCGTTGATGTACAGGGGTTCGGCACCGGGGAGCTGTTTTTT.

A few counts support this clone. The rearrangement joins TRBV18 to TRBJ1-1; D gene ambiguous. Germline V gives CDR1 KGHSH, CDR2 LQKENI. The V and J ends lost 3 bases and 4 bases respectively, with 18 bases between them. The CDR3 sequence is 16 residues long. CDR3 sequence reads: CASSPVHPRAGTEAFF. In DNA form, the CDR3 reads TGTGCCAGCTCACCGGTACACCCAAGGGCGGGCACTGAAGCTTTCTTT.

V is TRBV30 and J is TRBJ2-2, with D possibly matching TRBD1 (6 bases). Germline V gene data show CDR1 as GTSNPN and CDR2 as SVGIG (reference sequence). CDR3 length: 12 amino acids. V was pared by 5 bases and J by 4 bases, with 8 bases between. CDR3 nucleotide sequence: TGTGCCTGGGCAGGGGTCACCGGGGAGCTGTTTTTT. Protein product: CAWAGVTGELFF. Supplemented by reference TRBV30 and TRBJ2-2, the full variable domain reads SQTIHQWPATLVQPVGSPLSLECTVEGTSNPNLYWYRQAAGRGLQLLFYSVGIGQISSEVPQNLSASRPQDRQFILSSKKLLLSDSGFYLCAWAGVTGELFFGEGSRLTVL.

V is TRBV6-5 and J is TRBJ2-1; no clear D. This CDR3 contains 9 residues. V lost 10 bases to trimming and J lost 6 bases, with 4 bases between them. CDR1 is MNHEY, CDR2 SVGAGI, per germline. CDR3 residues: CATPNEQFF. CDR3 in DNA: TGTGCCACCCCCAATGAGCAGTTCTTC.

The chain has TRBV25-1 and TRBJ2-3, with 11 bases lining up with TRBD1. CDR1 and CDR2 (germline): MGHDK, SYGVNS. CDR3 length: 15 residues. Germline trimming cut 6 bases from V and 3 bases from J; bases unmatched to any gene: 5. CDR3 loop: CASSLGQGATDTQYF. In DNA form, the CDR3 reads TGTGCCAGCAGCCTCGGACAGGGGGCAACAGATACGCAGTATTTT.

The table lists this clone with a few counts. The genes are TRBV5-6 and TRBJ2-7; D uncertain. The germline V gene has CDR1 SGHDT and CDR2 YYEEEE. This CDR3 comprises 12 residues. V shed 4 bases and J shed 4 bases, with 9 bases lying between them. The CDR3 sequence is CASSVVEYEQYF. DNA of the CDR3: TGTGCCAGCAGCGTCGTTGAATACGAGCAGTACTTC. The complete variable domain, with remaining parts taken from reference TRBV5-6 and TRBJ2-7, reads DAGVTQSPTHLIKTRGQQVTLRCSPKSGHDTVSWYQQALGQGPQFIFQYYEEEERQRGNFPDRFSGHQFPNYSSELNVNALLLGDSALYLCASSVVEYEQYFGPGTRLTVT.

The chain links TRBV7-6 to TRBJ2-1, with D perhaps matching TRBD2 (6 bases). This CDR3 is built from 15 residues. Per the germline V gene, CDR1 is SGHVS and CDR2 is FNYEAQ. V was shortened by 5 bases and J by 8 bases, with 19 bases between the two germline ends. The CDR3 is CASSPKTLGGHEQFF. The DNA of the CDR3 is TGTGCCAGCAGCCCAAAGACCCTCGGAGGGCATGAGCAGTTCTTC.

The gene calls are TRBV11-2 and TRBJ2-6; D unclear. V was clipped by 7 bases and J by 0 bases, with 10 bases between them. Germline loops: CDR1 SGHAT, CDR2 FQNNGV. This CDR3 is 15 amino acids long. The chain's CDR3 is CASKYENSGANVLTF. The CDR3 nucleotides read TGTGCCAGCAAGTACGAAAACTCTGGGGCCAACGTCCTGACTTTC.